Below, one TCR beta chain is given with its context. What it recognizes is unknown. PCR was performed a second time for roughly 7 to 12 cycles using a sample-barcoded 5' primer and a J-beta primer mix. MiXCR, applied by TCRdb to the 5' RACE reads, yields one record per CDR3 protein. The sample lists 380,000 or so distinct CDR3 sequences; about 55% were seen once. CDR1 is SGHTA, CDR2 FQGNSA, per germline. The CDR3 is made up of 16 amino acids. Trimming at V came to 4 bases and at J to 5 bases, leaving 10 bases not matched to a gene. The sample is drawn from a study of blood T cells in healthy people across ages. About the study: Researchers report that template switching captured about one barcoded beta molecule per two T cells. Study-level findings and limits: A strong correlation between TCR beta diversity and naive T cell percentage was seen. Relative to aged donors, long-lived donors carried more naive CD4+ cells and displayed higher diversity.

The sequencing sample was made of blood. This receptor was taken from a man between 60 and 70 years old in good health. The chain joins TRBV7-2 to TRBJ2-3; 9 nucleotides align to TRBD2. CDR3 amino acids: CASSSASGGRIDTQYF. Here the CDR3 DNA reads TGTGCCAGCAGCTCGGCGAGCGGGGGGCGCATAGATACGCAGTATTTT.